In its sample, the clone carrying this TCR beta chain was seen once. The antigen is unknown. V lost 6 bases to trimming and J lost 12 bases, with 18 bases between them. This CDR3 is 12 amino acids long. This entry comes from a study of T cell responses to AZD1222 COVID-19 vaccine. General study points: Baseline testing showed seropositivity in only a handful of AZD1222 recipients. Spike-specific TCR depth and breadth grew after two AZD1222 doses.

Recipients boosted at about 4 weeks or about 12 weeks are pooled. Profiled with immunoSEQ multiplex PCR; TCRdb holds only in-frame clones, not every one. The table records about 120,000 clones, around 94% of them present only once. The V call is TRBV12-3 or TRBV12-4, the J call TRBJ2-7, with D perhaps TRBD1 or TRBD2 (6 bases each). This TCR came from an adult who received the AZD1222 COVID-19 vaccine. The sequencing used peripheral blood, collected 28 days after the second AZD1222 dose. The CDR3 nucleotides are TGTGCCAGCAGCGTTGGGTTCGGGGGCTTGTACTTC. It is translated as CASSVGFGGLYF.